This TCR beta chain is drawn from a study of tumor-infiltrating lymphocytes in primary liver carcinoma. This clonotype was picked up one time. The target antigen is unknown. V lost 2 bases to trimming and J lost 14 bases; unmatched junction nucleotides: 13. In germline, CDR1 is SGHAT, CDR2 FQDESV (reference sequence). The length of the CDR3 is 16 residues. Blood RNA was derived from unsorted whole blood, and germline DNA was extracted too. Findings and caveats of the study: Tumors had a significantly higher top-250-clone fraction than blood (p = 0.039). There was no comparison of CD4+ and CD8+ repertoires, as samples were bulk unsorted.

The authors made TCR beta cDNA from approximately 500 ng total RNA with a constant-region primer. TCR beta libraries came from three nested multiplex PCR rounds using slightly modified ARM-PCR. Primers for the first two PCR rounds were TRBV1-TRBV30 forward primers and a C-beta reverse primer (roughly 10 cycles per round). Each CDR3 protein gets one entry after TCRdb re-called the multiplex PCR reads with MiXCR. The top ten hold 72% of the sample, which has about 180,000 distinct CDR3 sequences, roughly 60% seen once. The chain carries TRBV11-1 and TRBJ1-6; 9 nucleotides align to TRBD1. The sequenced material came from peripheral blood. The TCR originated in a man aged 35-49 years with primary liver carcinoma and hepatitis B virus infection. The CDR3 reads CASSLSLGQGLGSLHF. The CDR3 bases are TGTGCCAGCAGCTTATCCTTGGGACAGGGCCTGGGCTCCCTCCACTTT.